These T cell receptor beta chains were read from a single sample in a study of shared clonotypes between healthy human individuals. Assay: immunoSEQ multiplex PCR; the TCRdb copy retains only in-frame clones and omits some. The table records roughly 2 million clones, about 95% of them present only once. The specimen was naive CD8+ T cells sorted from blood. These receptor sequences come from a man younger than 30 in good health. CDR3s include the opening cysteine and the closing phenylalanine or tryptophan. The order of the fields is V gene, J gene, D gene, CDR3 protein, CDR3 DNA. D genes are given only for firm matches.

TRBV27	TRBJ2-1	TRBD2	CASSLAGGPNVNEQFF	TGTGCCAGCAGTTTAGCGGGAGGGCCAAATGTAAATGAGCAGTTCTTC
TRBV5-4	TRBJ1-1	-	CASSLWAEGNTEAFF	TGTGCCAGCAGCTTGTGGGCAGAAGGTAACACTGAAGCTTTCTTT
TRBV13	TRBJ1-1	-	CASSLEYGWNTEAFF	TGTGCCAGCAGCTTAGAATACGGATGGAACACTGAAGCTTTCTTT
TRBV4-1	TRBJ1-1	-	CASSQEGRGTEAFF	TGCGCCAGCAGCCAAGAAGGGCGGGGGACTGAAGCTTTCTTT
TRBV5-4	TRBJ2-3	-	CASSLTAGDTQYF	TGTGCCAGCAGCTTGACGGCCGGAGATACGCAGTATTTT
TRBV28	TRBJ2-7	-	CASSLQGDSYEQYF	TGTGCCAGCAGTTTACAGGGAGACTCCTACGAGCAGTACTTC
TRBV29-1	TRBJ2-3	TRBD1	CSVGTGRSPDTQYF	TGCAGCGTCGGGACAGGGAGGTCACCAGATACGCAGTATTTT
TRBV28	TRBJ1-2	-	CASSLADLLEGYTF	TGTGCCAGCAGTTTAGCGGACCTTCTCGAGGGCTACACCTTC
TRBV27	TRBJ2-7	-	CASSSHLGRVPYEQYF	TGTGCCAGCAGTTCCCACCTTGGCAGGGTACCCTACGAGCAGTACTTC
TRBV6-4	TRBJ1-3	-	CASSDGNRRTFSGNTIYF	TGTGCCAGCAGTGACGGGAACAGGCGAACCTTCTCTGGAAACACCATATATTTT
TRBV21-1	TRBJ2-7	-	CASSKCPKREQYF	TGTGCCAGCAGCAAATGCCCGAAAAGGGAGCAGTACTTC
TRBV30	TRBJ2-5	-	CAWSTFLGTQYF	TGTGCCTGGAGTACGTTTTTGGGGACCCAGTACTTC
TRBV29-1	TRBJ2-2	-	CSVKVGAVANTGELFF	TGCAGCGTTAAAGTTGGGGCAGTCGCGAACACCGGGGAGCTGTTTTTT